These 27 T cell receptor beta chains share one sample of origin, sequenced in a study of CD8 T cells in Susac syndrome. RNA in amounts of roughly 0.5 to 1 ug was reverse transcribed with random hexamers. TCRdb re-called the immunoSEQ multiplex PCR reads through MiXCR, storing one row per CDR3 protein. The data hold hundreds of thousands of distinct CDR3 sequences, with 93% observed a single time. The sample consisted of CD4+ T cells from PBMCs. These receptors all stem from a human donor with multiple sclerosis.

This clonotype was recorded once. The chain uses TRBV5-1 and TRBJ2-3; D possibly corresponds to TRBD1 (5 bases). Trimming took 0 bases from V and 5 from J, leaving 10 bases between them. Germline V gene sequence: CDR1 SGHRS, CDR2 YFSETQ. The CDR3 spans 14 residues. The DNA of the CDR3 is TGCGCCAGCAGCTTGGGGCAGGGTGTAGATACGCAGTATTTT. It codes for CASSLGQGVDTQYF.

In its sample, this clonotype was seen once. The chain uses TRBV13 and TRBJ2-1; D call uncertain. The CDR3 consists of 14 residues. Trimming removed 1 base at V and 6 bases at J, with 10 bases between. CDR1 and CDR2 (germline): PRHDT, FYEKMQ (reference sequence). The CDR3 bases are TGTGCCAGCAGCTTAGCCCCGGACGCCAATGAGCAGTTCTTC. This encodes CASSLAPDANEQFF.

This CDR3 reads CASSTPQDGYTGELFF. In DNA, the CDR3 is TGTGCCAGTAGTACCCCACAGGACGGTTACACCGGGGAGCTGTTTTTT. The genes are TRBV19 and TRBJ2-2, with D tentatively TRBD1 (5 bases). This CDR3 has 16 amino acids. V lost 4 bases and J 3 bases, leaving 15 bases between the germline ends. From germline, CDR1 is LNHDA and CDR2 SQIVND (reference sequence).

The chain couples TRBV11-3 to TRBJ2-2; unclear D gene. CDR3 length: 14 residues. V lost 5 bases and J 0 bases, leaving 7 bases between the germline ends. The V gene's germline CDR1 is SGHNT and CDR2 YENEEA. DNA of the CDR3: TGTGCCAGCAGCCGACTCGCGAACACCGGGGAGCTGTTTTTT. The encoded protein is CASSRLANTGELFF.

J is TRBJ1-2 and V is TRBV12-3 or TRBV12-4; D is unclear. V was pared by 8 bases and J by 2 bases, with 15 bases between. The CDR3 runs 14 residues. In nucleotides, the CDR3 is TGTGCCAGCGCCTCCGGACGGTTGAACTATGGCTACACCTTC. Translation gives CASASGRLNYGYTF.

V and J are TRBV5-1 and TRBJ1-2; possibly TRBD1 for D (5 bases). Between the trimmed V and J ends, which lost 5 bases and 2 bases, there was a span of 19 bases. The germline CDR1 and CDR2 sequences are SGHRS and YFSETQ. The length of the CDR3 is 16 residues. This CDR3 is CASRPPILGTNYGYTF. The CDR3 bases are TGCGCCAGCAGACCCCCGATTCTTGGGACCAACTATGGCTACACCTTC. The variable domain in full, with the rest retrieved from reference TRBV5-1 and TRBJ1-2, is KAGVTQTPRYLIKTRGQQVTLSCSPISGHRSVSWYQQTPGQGLQFLFEYFSETQRNKGNFPGRFSGRQFSNSRSEMNVSTLELGDSALYLCASRPPILGTNYGYTFGSGTRLTVV.

This chain connects TRBV6-1 to TRBJ2-7, with D maybe TRBD1 (5 bases). Trimming pared 9 bases from V and 4 bases from J, leaving 22 bases between. Germline loops: CDR1 MNHNS, CDR2 SASEGT. CDR3 size: 15 residues. Here the CDR3 DNA reads TGTGCCAGTACATTGGGCACAGGTATGCTATACGAGCAGTACTTC. This gives the protein CASTLGTGMLYEQYF.

The rearrangement links TRBV5-6 to TRBJ2-1, with D maybe TRBD1 (6 bases). This CDR3 has 13 amino acids. V gave up 3 bases and J gave up 6 bases, with 10 bases separating them. Per germline, CDR1 SGHDT and CDR2 YYEEEE. CDR3 residues: CASSYYRVNEQFF. The CDR3 DNA reads as TGTGCCAGCAGCTACTACAGGGTCAATGAGCAGTTCTTC.

This clonotype came up once. One junction end does not reproduce the germline sequence, and a read error may be involved. The V gene is TRBV6-1, the J gene TRBJ1-1, with D perhaps TRBD1 (5 bases). CDR1 MNHNS and CDR2 SASEGT come from the germline V gene. CDR3 length: 13 amino acids. The CDR3: CASREDRNTEAFF. CDR3 coding DNA: TGTGCCAGCAGGGAAGACAGAAACACTGAAGCTTTCTTT.

This clonotype has a single count. The V and J genes are TRBV7-2 and TRBJ1-4, with 7 bases that match TRBD1. The CDR3 covers 14 residues. With V trimmed by 1 base and J by 7 bases, 3 bases remained unmatched. The germline V gene has CDR1 SGHTA and CDR2 FQGNSA. CDR3 coding DNA: TGTGCCAGCAGCTTAGGAGGGGGCAGTGAAAAACTGTTTTTT. It codes for CASSLGGGSEKLFF.

V usage is TRBV6-5 and J usage is TRBJ1-4; 9 positions agree with TRBD1. This CDR3 comprises 15 residues. Germline-derived CDR1 and CDR2 are MNHEY and SVGAGI. With V trimmed by 2 bases and J by 7 bases, 5 bases remained unmatched. The CDR3 nucleotides are TGTGCCAGCAGTTACAGGGGACAGGGAGGTGAAAAACTGTTTTTT. It encodes CASSYRGQGGEKLFF.

V is TRBV5-4 and J is TRBJ1-1; the D gene is possibly TRBD1 (5 bases). This CDR3 region has 15 residues. V was shortened by 4 bases and J by 1 base, with 14 bases between the two germline ends. Germline values: CDR1 SGHNT, CDR2 YYREEE (reference sequence). In nucleotides, the CDR3 is TGTGCCAGCAGCCCTGCGGGGCTACCGAACACTGAAGCTTTCTTT. Translation gives CASSPAGLPNTEAFF.

This clonotype is a singleton in its sample. The CDR3 DNA sequence: TGCAGTGCTAGAACAGAGGGACAGCGGAGCACAGATACGCAGTATTTT. Translation: CSARTEGQRSTDTQYF. The rearrangement uses TRBV20-1 and TRBJ2-3; 7 bases match TRBD1. The V and J ends lost 2 bases and 0 bases, in that order; junction bases with no gene match: 8. CDR1 is DFQATT and CDR2 is SNEGSKA in the germline V gene (reference sequence). The CDR3 runs 16 residues.

This rearrangement joins TRBV4-1 to TRBJ1-1, with D unclear. Trimming shortened V by 1 base and J by 1 base, and 10 bases separated the two germline ends. Per the germline V gene, CDR1 is MGHRA and CDR2 is YSYEKL. The CDR3 has 15 amino acids. CDR3 coding DNA: TGCGCCAGCAGCCAAGGGAAATTTTGGAACACTGAAGCTTTCTTT. Protein sequence: CASSQGKFWNTEAFF.

The chain recombines TRBV7-7 with TRBJ2-1; D is ambiguous. Trimming took 4 bases from V and 10 from J, leaving 14 bases between them. There are 13 residues in the CDR3. Germline CDR1 is SSHAT and CDR2 is FNYEAQ (reference sequence). CDR3 loop: CASSSGSGREQFF. DNA of the CDR3: TGTGCCAGCAGCTCCGGCTCCGGCAGGGAGCAGTTCTTC.

The rearrangement uses TRBV7-9 and TRBJ2-5, with 12 bases matching TRBD2. CDR1 SEHNR and CDR2 FQNEAQ come from the germline V gene (reference sequence). With 8 bases clipped from V and 5 bases from J, the junction kept 9 bases outside the gene matches. The CDR3 is made up of 15 amino acids. CDR3 region: CASGLTSGRAETQYF. CDR3 bases: TGTGCCAGCGGACTGACTAGCGGGAGAGCGGAGACCCAGTACTTC.

Concerning this clonotype: The DNA is left out, because the CDR3 cannot be placed on it with certainty; the CDR3 is given as TCRdb lists it. This chain connects TRBV20-1 to TRBJ2-2. The CDR3 adds up to 13 amino acids, both ends counted. Germline V gene data show CDR1 as DFQATT and CDR2 as SNEGSKA (reference sequence). This CDR3 reads CSAREFGAGELFF.

The chain is built from TRBV6-1 and TRBJ2-7, with D perhaps given as TRBD1 or TRBD2 (5 bases each). The V gene lost 5 bases and the J gene lost 1 base, with 15 bases spanning the gap. The CDR3 runs to 15 residues. Per germline, CDR1 MNHNS and CDR2 SASEGT. DNA for the CDR3: TGTGCCAGCAGTTTGGAGTCAGGGAGTTCCTACGAGCAGTACTTC. Translated, it gives CASSLESGSSYEQYF.

V and J are TRBV12-3 or TRBV12-4 and TRBJ1-1; no firm D call. Trimming removed 7 bases at V and 0 bases at J, with 12 bases between. The CDR3 spans 14 residues. CDR3 in DNA: TGTGCCAGCAAGGTGGGCAGCCTGAACACTGAAGCTTTCTTT. It yields the protein CASKVGSLNTEAFF.

V and J are TRBV29-1 and TRBJ1-1; D is possibly TRBD1 (5 bases). Germline CDR1 and CDR2: SQVTM and ANQGSEA. Deletions cut 6 bases from V and 3 bases from J, with 14 bases between. There are 13 residues in the CDR3. The CDR3 DNA sequence: TGCAGCGTCCAAGGCCGGGGGTACACTGAAGCTTTCTTT. It is translated as CSVQGRGYTEAFF.

The chain uses TRBV5-1 and TRBJ1-4; a possible D gene is TRBD1 (5 bases). The V gene's germline CDR1 is SGHRS and CDR2 YFSETQ. This CDR3 has 15 residues. The ends were cut back, 5 bases at V and 1 base at J, with 12 bases in the middle. CDR3 DNA: TGCGCCAGCAGACTCCCGGGGGGAACTAATGAAAAACTGTTTTTT. Protein sequence: CASRLPGGTNEKLFF.

This chain joins TRBV6-5 and TRBJ1-1; no clear D gene. The CDR3 totals 15 residues. Germline CDR1 reads MNHEY; CDR2 reads SVGAGI. Trimming stripped 2 bases from V and 0 bases from J, with 10 bases between. CDR3 DNA: TGTGCCAGCAGTTACGCCGGTCCTCTGAACACTGAAGCTTTCTTT. This encodes CASSYAGPLNTEAFF.

The chain employs TRBV24-1 and TRBJ1-2; D not resolved. Trimming took 5 bases from V and 8 from J, leaving 17 bases between them. This CDR3 has 14 amino acids. Germline-derived CDR1 and CDR2 are KGHDR and SFDVKD. CDR3 amino acids: CATSGNRDPGGYTF. Written as DNA, the CDR3 is TGTGCCACCAGTGGAAACCGGGATCCCGGGGGCTACACCTTC.

This chain connects TRBV29-1 to TRBJ2-1, with D possibly called TRBD1 or TRBD2 (6 bases each). V shed 4 bases and J shed 10 bases, with 20 bases lying between them. CDR1 and CDR2 from the germline V gene are SQVTM and ANQGSEA. The CDR3 spans 14 residues. The DNA for the CDR3 is TGCAGCGTTGTAGTCCGGGGGCGGTCGGTAGAGCAGTTCTTC. Residues: CSVVVRGRSVEQFF.

J is TRBJ2-1 and V is TRBV10-2, with 10 bases aligning to TRBD2. The CDR3 consists of 16 residues. Germline-derived CDR1 and CDR2 are WSHSY and SAAADI. Trimming at V came to 3 bases and at J to 5 bases, leaving 7 bases not matched to a gene. CDR3 protein: CASSEGTSAWNNEQFF. CDR3 bases: TGCGCCAGCAGTGAAGGGACTAGCGCATGGAACAATGAGCAGTTCTTC.

This clonotype is a singleton in its sample. The chain combines TRBV12-3 or TRBV12-4 with TRBJ2-1; D uncertain. With 6 bases removed from V and 2 bases from J, the gap between germline ends came to 8 bases. The CDR3 length is 13 residues. The CDR3 reads CASSHVTYNEQFF. CDR3 in DNA: TGTGCCAGCAGCCACGTAACCTACAATGAGCAGTTCTTC.

This chain connects TRBV4-1 to TRBJ2-1; D possibly corresponds to TRBD2 (6 bases). This CDR3 contains 15 residues. V gave up 4 bases and J gave up 9 bases, with 19 bases separating them. CDR1 and CDR2 from the germline V gene are MGHRA and YSYEKL. The DNA for the CDR3 is TGCGCCAGCAGCCGAACTCCGGGACTGAGGATTGAGCAGTTCTTC. Amino acid sequence: CASSRTPGLRIEQFF.